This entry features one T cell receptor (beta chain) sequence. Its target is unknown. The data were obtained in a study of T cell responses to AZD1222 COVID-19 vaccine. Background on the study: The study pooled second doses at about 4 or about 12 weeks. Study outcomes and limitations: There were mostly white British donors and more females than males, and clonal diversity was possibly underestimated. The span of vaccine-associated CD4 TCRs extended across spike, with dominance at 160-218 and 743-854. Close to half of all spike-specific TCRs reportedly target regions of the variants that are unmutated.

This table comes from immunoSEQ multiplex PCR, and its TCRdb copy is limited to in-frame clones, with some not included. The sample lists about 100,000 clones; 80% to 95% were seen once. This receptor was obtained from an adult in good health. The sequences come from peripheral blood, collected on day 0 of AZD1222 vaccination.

Here the CDR3 DNA reads TGTGCCAGCAGCTTAGATCCTGACAGCGACCATTATAGCAATCAGCCCCAGCATTTT. This encodes CASSLDPDSDHYSNQPQHF. The V call is TRBV11-3, the J call TRBJ1-5; tentative D call: TRBD1 (5 bases). The CDR3 is made up of 19 amino acids. The V gene's germline CDR1 is SGHNT and CDR2 YENEEA. V was trimmed by 0 bases and J by 0 bases, leaving 18 bases between them.